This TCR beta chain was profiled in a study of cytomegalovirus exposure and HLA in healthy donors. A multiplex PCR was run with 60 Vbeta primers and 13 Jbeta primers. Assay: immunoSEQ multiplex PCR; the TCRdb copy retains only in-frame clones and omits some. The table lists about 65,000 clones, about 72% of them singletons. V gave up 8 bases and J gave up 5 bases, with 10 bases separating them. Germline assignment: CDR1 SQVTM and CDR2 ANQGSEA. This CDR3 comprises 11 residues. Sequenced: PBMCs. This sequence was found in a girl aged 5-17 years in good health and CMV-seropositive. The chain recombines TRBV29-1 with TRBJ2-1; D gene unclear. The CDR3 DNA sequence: TGCAGCTCATTAGATCACAATGAGCAGTTCTTC. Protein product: CSSLDHNEQFF.